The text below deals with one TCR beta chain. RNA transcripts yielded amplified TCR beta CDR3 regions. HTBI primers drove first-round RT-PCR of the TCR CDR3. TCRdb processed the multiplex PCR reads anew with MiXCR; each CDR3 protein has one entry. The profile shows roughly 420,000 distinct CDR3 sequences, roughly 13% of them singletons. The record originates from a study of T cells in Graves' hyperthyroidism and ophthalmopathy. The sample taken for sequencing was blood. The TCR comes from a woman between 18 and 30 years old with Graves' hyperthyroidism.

The CDR3 DNA sequence: TGTGCCATCAGGACGGTTAACTATGGCTACACCTTC. Protein: CAIRTVNYGYTF. This rearrangement joins TRBV10-3 to TRBJ1-2; no reliable D call. The V gene lost 6 bases and the J gene lost 1 base, with 6 bases spanning the gap. CDR3 size: 12 residues. Germline V gene data show CDR1 as ENHRY and CDR2 as SYGVKD.